Listed below are T cell receptor beta chains from one sample, sequenced in a study of shared clonotypes between healthy human individuals. Clones were sequenced by immunoSEQ multiplex PCR, and TCRdb holds only the in-frame ones, with some missing. The sample contains 2 million to 2.5 million clones, 90% to 95% of which appear only once. Sequencing was carried out using naive CD4+ T cells from PBMCs. The receptors originated from a man between 18 and 35 years old in good health. Some clones in this sample may be carry-over from other donors' samples. Both conserved end residues are part of each CDR3. The order of the fields is D gene, CDR3 length, J gene, clone size, V gene, CDR3 DNA, CDR3 protein. D genes are given only for firm matches. Clone size is not always given. Where it is, it says once, few, many or a class for expanded clones.

D: NA
length: 14
J: TRBJ2-3
size: once
V: TRBV11-2
DNA: TGTGCCAGCAGCTTAGTTTCCAGGGGAGATACGCAGTATTTT
CDR3: CASSLVSRGDTQYF

D: NA
length: 15
J: TRBJ2-2
size: NA
V: TRBV7-3
DNA: TGTGCCAGCAGCTTATCAGGGTCCGGCACCGGGGAGCTGTTTTTT
CDR3: CASSLSGSGTGELFF

D: TRBD2
length: 15
J: TRBJ2-1
size: NA
V: TRBV30
DNA: TGTGCCTGGAGCGCACTAGCGGAAGGGTACAATGAGCAGTTCTTC
CDR3: CAWSALAEGYNEQFF

D: NA
length: 18
J: TRBJ2-6
size: NA
V: TRBV15
DNA: TGTGCCACCAGCAGAGATCCCGCAGGGGCGGGTGGGGCCAACGTCCTGACTTTC
CDR3: CATSRDPAGAGGANVLTF

D: TRBD1
length: 13
J: TRBJ1-1
size: few
V: TRBV25-1
DNA: TGTGCCAGCACCGGACAGGTGAACACTGAAGCTTTCTTT
CDR3: CASTGQVNTEAFF

D: NA
length: 16
J: TRBJ1-3
size: NA
V: TRBV5-4
DNA: TGTGCCAGCAGCCAGGGGACTCCTAACTCTGGAAACACCATATATTTT
CDR3: CASSQGTPNSGNTIYF

D: TRBD1
length: 17
J: TRBJ2-1
size: NA
V: TRBV7-6
DNA: TGTGCCAGCAGCCCCCGGGCCACAGGGGGCACGTACAATGAGCAGTTCTTC
CDR3: CASSPRATGGTYNEQFF

D: NA
length: 15
J: TRBJ2-3
size: NA
V: TRBV29-1
DNA: TGCAGCGTTGAGCCTCTTCCCTGGGGCACAGATACGCAGTATTTT
CDR3: CSVEPLPWGTDTQYF

D: NA
length: 16
J: TRBJ2-7
size: NA
V: TRBV28
DNA: TGTGCCAGCAGTTTAGAGTTGAGAGGACTCTCCTACGAGCAGTACTTC
CDR3: CASSLELRGLSYEQYF

D: NA
length: 14
J: TRBJ2-1
size: NA
V: TRBV6-4
DNA: TGTGCCAGCCGGCGGGCGAGCTCCTACAATGAGCAGTTCTTC
CDR3: CASRRASSYNEQFF

D: NA
length: 15
J: TRBJ1-1
size: once
V: TRBV28
DNA: TGTGCCAGCATGGTGTCAGGGGCCGGGGGCACTGAAGCTTTCTTT
CDR3: CASMVSGAGGTEAFF

D: TRBD2
length: 13
J: TRBJ2-5
size: NA
V: TRBV4-1
DNA: TGCGCCAGCAGCCAAACTAGCGCAGAGACCCAGTACTTC
CDR3: CASSQTSAETQYF

D: NA
length: 16
J: TRBJ2-1
size: NA
V: TRBV5-4
DNA: TGTGCCAGCAGCCCCGTGGGGGCGGTCGCCTACAATGAGCAGTTCTTC
CDR3: CASSPVGAVAYNEQFF

D: TRBD1
length: 20
J: TRBJ2-4
size: NA
V: TRBV28
DNA: TGTGCCAGCAGTTTCAAGATTGGGGGACAGGATATATTAGCCAAAAACATTCAGTACTTC
CDR3: CASSFKIGGQDILAKNIQYF

D: TRBD2
length: 15
J: TRBJ2-3
size: NA
V: TRBV9
DNA: TGTGCCAGCACCGCCGGGACTAGTGCGCCTGATACGCAGTATTTT
CDR3: CASTAGTSAPDTQYF

D: NA
length: 15
J: TRBJ2-7
size: NA
V: TRBV7-2
DNA: TGTGCCAGCAGCCTAAGTCAGGGGCCCACCTACGAGCAGTACTTC
CDR3: CASSLSQGPTYEQYF

D: NA
length: 14
J: TRBJ2-4
size: NA
V: TRBV29-1
DNA: TGCAGCGTTGAGAGGGGTAGGGTGGGAAACATTCAGTACTTC
CDR3: CSVERGRVGNIQYF

D: TRBD2
length: 15
J: TRBJ2-1
size: NA
V: TRBV28
DNA: TGTGCCAGCAGTTCCGGGACTAGCGGATTCAATGAGCAGTTCTTC
CDR3: CASSSGTSGFNEQFF

D: NA
length: 15
J: TRBJ1-5
size: NA
V: TRBV5-1
DNA: TGCGCCAGCAGCCCAGGAACAGGGCGTAATCAGCCCCAGCATTTT
CDR3: CASSPGTGRNQPQHF

D: NA
length: 16
J: TRBJ2-1
size: NA
V: TRBV27
DNA: TGTGCCAGCAGAGGGGGGAGCGGGCGTTCCTACAATGAGCAGTTCTTC
CDR3: CASRGGSGRSYNEQFF

D: TRBD1
length: 14
J: TRBJ1-1
size: NA
V: TRBV6-5
DNA: TGTGCCAGCAGATTGGACAGGGTGAACACTGAAGCTTTCTTT
CDR3: CASRLDRVNTEAFF

D: TRBD2
length: 21
J: TRBJ2-1
size: NA
V: TRBV5-1
DNA: TGCGCCAGCAGCTCCCCCTTAGGGACTAGCGGGAGAGGGGGGACATACAATGAGCAGTTCTTC
CDR3: CASSSPLGTSGRGGTYNEQFF

D: TRBD2
length: 19
J: TRBJ2-2
size: NA
V: TRBV7-9
DNA: TGTGCCAGCAGCTTAGTTGCCTTTTTTAGCGGGAGAAGGGCCGGGGAGCTGTTTTTT
CDR3: CASSLVAFFSGRRAGELFF

D: NA
length: 16
J: TRBJ2-7
size: NA
V: TRBV28
DNA: TGTGCCAGCAGTCCGGGCCGGGCGGGTTCGACCTACGAGCAGTACTTC
CDR3: CASSPGRAGSTYEQYF

D: NA
length: 15
J: TRBJ1-3
size: NA
V: TRBV9
DNA: TGTGCCAGCAGCGTAGGTCCGCTCCATGGAAACACCATATATTTT
CDR3: CASSVGPLHGNTIYF

D: NA
length: 14
J: TRBJ1-1
size: NA
V: TRBV29-1
DNA: TGCAGCGCCCGGACGGGGCCAACGGACACTGAAGCTTTCTTT
CDR3: CSARTGPTDTEAFF

D: TRBD2
length: 15
J: TRBJ2-7
size: NA
V: TRBV30
DNA: TGTGCCTGGAGTACAGGGACTAGCGGGATCTACGAGCAGTACTTC
CDR3: CAWSTGTSGIYEQYF

D: TRBD1
length: 16
J: TRBJ1-4
size: NA
V: TRBV4-1
DNA: TGCGCCAGCAGCCCTATCCGTGGGACAGGGACAGAAAAACTGTTTTTT
CDR3: CASSPIRGTGTEKLFF

D: TRBD1
length: 16
J: TRBJ1-5
size: NA
V: TRBV10-2
DNA: TGCGCCAGCAGTGGATCGACAGGGACGAGCAATCAGCCCCAGCATTTT
CDR3: CASSGSTGTSNQPQHF

D: NA
length: 15
J: TRBJ2-1
size: NA
V: TRBV6-1
DNA: TGTGCCAGCAGTCCACTGACTTACTCCTACAATGAGCAGTTCTTC
CDR3: CASSPLTYSYNEQFF

D: NA
length: 15
J: TRBJ1-3
size: NA
V: TRBV5-1
DNA: TGCGCCAGCAGCTTGGAGGGCGGCTCTGGAAACACCATATATTTT
CDR3: CASSLEGGSGNTIYF

D: TRBD2
length: 17
J: TRBJ2-1
size: NA
V: TRBV6-1
DNA: TGTGCCAGCAGTGAAGGGACTATCACTAGCGGGACGGGTGAGCAGTTCTTC
CDR3: CASSEGTITSGTGEQFF

D: TRBD1
length: 14
J: TRBJ1-4
size: NA
V: TRBV4-1
DNA: TGCGCCAGCAGCCCCGGGACAGCTAATGAAAAACTGTTTTTT
CDR3: CASSPGTANEKLFF

D: TRBD1
length: 17
J: TRBJ1-2
size: NA
V: TRBV5-4
DNA: TGTGCCAGCAGCTTGGTCCCGGGACAGGGGCCCATATATGGCTACACCTTC
CDR3: CASSLVPGQGPIYGYTF

D: TRBD2
length: 15
J: TRBJ2-1
size: NA
V: TRBV6-5
DNA: TGTGCCAGCACCCCCCCGGGACTAGCGGGTAATGAGCAGTTCTTC
CDR3: CASTPPGLAGNEQFF

D: NA
length: 12
J: TRBJ2-3
size: NA
V: TRBV18
DNA: TGTGCCAGCTCATCAAAAGGGGATACGCAGTATTTT
CDR3: CASSSKGDTQYF

D: NA
length: 13
J: TRBJ2-6
size: NA
V: TRBV7-9
DNA: TGCGGGGGCCGAGGATCTGGGGCCAACGTCCTGACTTTC
CDR3: CGGRGSGANVLTF

D: NA
length: 13
J: TRBJ2-7
size: NA
V: TRBV30
DNA: TGTGCCTGGAGTGTACAGGACGGAAGGGAGCAGTACTTC
CDR3: CAWSVQDGREQYF

D: NA
length: 16
J: TRBJ2-3
size: NA
V: TRBV19
DNA: TGTGCCACCCTATCCGGGACTTCTAGGGGCACAGATACGCAGTATTTT
CDR3: CATLSGTSRGTDTQYF

D: NA
length: 14
J: TRBJ2-7
size: NA
V: TRBV28
DNA: TGTGCCAGCAGGGGGGCTAATACAGCCTACGAGCAGTACTTC
CDR3: CASRGANTAYEQYF

D: NA
length: 14
J: TRBJ2-7
size: NA
V: TRBV9
DNA: TGTGCCAGCAGCCCAGCGCGGAGACCCTACGAGCAGTACTTC
CDR3: CASSPARRPYEQYF

D: NA
length: 15
J: TRBJ2-1
size: NA
V: TRBV19
DNA: TGTGCCAGTAGTATAGTTGGGGCTTCGCGAAATGAGCAGTTCTTC
CDR3: CASSIVGASRNEQFF

D: NA
length: 15
J: TRBJ2-1
size: once
V: TRBV5-4
DNA: TGTGCCAGCAGTTCGGGACCCAGGTCTGACAATGAGCAGTTCTTC
CDR3: CASSSGPRSDNEQFF

D: NA
length: 11
J: TRBJ1-1
size: NA
V: TRBV20-1
DNA: TGCAGTGCTACCCCCGGGACTGAAGCTTTCTTT
CDR3: CSATPGTEAFF

D: NA
length: 15
J: TRBJ1-4
size: NA
V: TRBV11-2
DNA: TGTGCCAGCAGCCCCGGTGGGAGAATTCGGGAAAAACTGTTTTTT
CDR3: CASSPGGRIREKLFF

D: TRBD1
length: 15
J: TRBJ2-1
size: NA
V: TRBV14
DNA: TGTGCCAGCAGTCGCGGACAGGCCGCCTACAATGAGCAGTTCTTC
CDR3: CASSRGQAAYNEQFF

D: TRBD2
length: 18
J: TRBJ2-7
size: NA
V: TRBV4-1
DNA: TGCGCCAGCAGCCAAGGCCCCCTTTTGAGTAGCGGGAGCTACGAGCAGTACTTC
CDR3: CASSQGPLLSSGSYEQYF

D: NA
length: 15
J: TRBJ1-6
size: once
V: TRBV18
DNA: TGTGCCAGCTCACCGGACGATGCGAGTGTTTCACCCCTCCACTTT
CDR3: CASSPDDASVSPLHF

D: NA
length: 15
J: TRBJ2-5
size: NA
V: TRBV5-1
DNA: TGCGCCAGCAGCTTGGATCCGGGGCCCCAAGAGACCCAGTACTTC
CDR3: CASSLDPGPQETQYF

D: TRBD1
length: 15
J: TRBJ2-3
size: NA
V: TRBV6-5
DNA: TGTGCCAGCAGTTACCTCGGGACAGAGGCAGATACGCAGTATTTT
CDR3: CASSYLGTEADTQYF

D: TRBD1
length: 16
J: TRBJ2-2
size: once
V: TRBV5-5
DNA: TGTGCCAGCAGCCCAACCGGGACAGGGCCCACCGGGGAGCTGTTTTTT
CDR3: CASSPTGTGPTGELFF

D: TRBD2
length: 14
J: TRBJ2-1
size: NA
V: TRBV2
DNA: TGTGCCAGCAAGGTTAGCGGGGGTTACAATGAGCAGTTCTTC
CDR3: CASKVSGGYNEQFF

D: TRBD2
length: 16
J: TRBJ2-7
size: NA
V: TRBV11-1
DNA: TGTGCCAGCAGCCCTAGGACTAGCGGCGGCACCTACGAGCAGTACTTC
CDR3: CASSPRTSGGTYEQYF

D: NA
length: 12
J: TRBJ1-2
size: NA
V: TRBV10-1
DNA: TGCGCCAGCAACCCATCTAACTATGGCTACACCTTC
CDR3: CASNPSNYGYTF

D: TRBD1
length: 13
J: TRBJ1-6
size: NA
V: TRBV11-2
DNA: TGTGCCAGCACCGGACAGGGGAATTCACCCCTCCACTTT
CDR3: CASTGQGNSPLHF

D: TRBD1
length: 16
J: TRBJ1-4
size: few
V: TRBV7-9
DNA: TGTGCCAGCAGCTTAGCGAGGGACAGAACTAATGAAAAACTGTTTTTT
CDR3: CASSLARDRTNEKLFF